The next 22 T cell receptor beta chains were all read from a single sample in a study of blood T cells in healthy people across ages. A second PCR of 7 to 11 cycles used a sample-barcoded 5' primer and a J-beta primer mix. TCRdb processed the 5' RACE reads anew with MiXCR; each CDR3 protein has one entry. Here the sample spans around 1,500,000 distinct CDR3 sequences, approximately 40% being singletons. Material for sequencing was blood. These receptors were taken from a woman younger than 30 in good health.

This clonotype was counted a few times. The V gene is TRBV2, the J gene TRBJ1-2; TRBD1 aligns across 10 bases. Germline V CDR1 and CDR2: SNHLY, FYNNEI. The CDR3 is 14 residues long. V was clipped by 8 bases and J by 5 bases; unmatched bases: 8. Here the CDR3 DNA reads TGTGCCAGCGCCCGACAGGGGGCTAGGTATGGCTACACCTTC. Translation gives CASARQGARYGYTF.

Only a few counts were recorded for this clonotype. The chain combines TRBV5-1 with TRBJ2-1; possibly TRBD2 for D (5 bases). Trimming took off 0 bases at V and 2 bases at J, with 15 bases between the two ends. CDR1 is SGHRS and CDR2 is YFSETQ in the germline V gene. The CDR3 is made up of 17 amino acids. CDR3 protein: CASSLDPSGSAYNEQFF. The CDR3 region has the DNA TGCGCCAGCAGCTTGGATCCATCGGGTAGCGCCTACAATGAGCAGTTCTTC.

This chain joins TRBV12-3 or TRBV12-4 and TRBJ2-3; tentatively, D is TRBD1 or TRBD2 (5 bases each). Deletions cut 3 bases from V and 2 bases from J, with 15 bases between. CDR3 length equals 16 residues. For the CDR3, the DNA is TGTGCCAGCAGTTTTGGTCCCCAGGGAGACACAGATACGCAGTATTTT. It translates to CASSFGPQGDTDTQYF.

The rearrangement uses TRBV28 and TRBJ1-1; D remains unclear. CDR1 MDHEN and CDR2 SYDVKM come from the germline V gene. V was cut by 6 bases and J by 1 base, with 18 bases left in between. This CDR3 is built from 16 residues. CDR3 in DNA: TGTGCCAGCAGCCCGCAACTAACTTGGGGGAACACTGAAGCTTTCTTT. This sequence encodes CASSPQLTWGNTEAFF.

The genes are TRBV7-2 and TRBJ2-3; 9 bases fit TRBD2. This CDR3 contains 16 residues. In germline, CDR1 is SGHTA, CDR2 FQGNSA. The J segment lost 6 bases and the V segment lost 3 bases, leaving 10 bases of the junction unmatched. CDR3 protein: CASSFPAGGARDTQYF. CDR3 DNA: TGTGCCAGCAGCTTCCCTGCGGGAGGGGCCAGGGATACGCAGTATTTT.

This clonotype was found a few times. The rearrangement joins TRBV6-1 to TRBJ2-1; D perhaps matches TRBD1 (8 bases). The CDR3 contains 17 residues. Deletions cut 1 base from V and 9 bases from J, with 22 bases between. Per germline, CDR1 MNHNS and CDR2 SASEGT. CDR3 sequence reads: CASSEVTGGLIRSEQFF. The DNA of the CDR3 is TGTGCCAGCAGTGAAGTCACAGGGGGACTAATTAGAAGTGAGCAGTTCTTC.

This clonotype appeared a few times. The J gene is TRBJ1-5, the V gene TRBV6-2 or TRBV6-3; tentative D call: TRBD1 (5 bases). Trimming shortened V by 7 bases and J by 0 bases, and 22 bases separated the two germline ends. The germline V gene encodes CDR1 MNHEY and CDR2 SVGEGT. The CDR3 runs 18 residues. CDR3 DNA sequence: TGTGCCAGCAATGTTCGGGACTCTGAGGGGTATAGCAATCAGCCCCAGCATTTT. Protein sequence: CASNVRDSEGYSNQPQHF.

A few counts support this clonotype. The chain is built from TRBV20-1 and TRBJ2-1; D ambiguous. The CDR3 extends over 15 amino acids. Deletions cut 0 bases from V and 5 bases from J, with 14 bases between. The germline V gene has CDR1 DFQATT and CDR2 SNEGSKA (reference sequence). The CDR3 region is CSARDNKGRDNEQFF. CDR3 DNA sequence: TGCAGTGCTAGAGATAACAAAGGGCGAGACAATGAGCAGTTCTTC.

The V call is TRBV10-3, the J call TRBJ1-2, with TRBD1 as a possible D gene (6 bases). Germline CDR1 reads ENHRY; CDR2 reads SYGVKD. The V gene lost 6 bases and the J gene lost 7 bases, with 18 bases spanning the gap. This CDR3 contains 14 residues. DNA for the CDR3: TGTGCCATCAGGAACCCGGGGGCGGGTCTTGGCTACACCTTC. Encoded protein: CAIRNPGAGLGYTF.

This chain links TRBV6-1 with TRBJ2-4; D possibly uses TRBD1 or TRBD2 (6 bases each). The J call is in doubt because the DNA end fits TRBJ2-5 better. Germline V gene sequence: CDR1 MNHNS, CDR2 SASEGT. The CDR3 has 14 amino acids. CDR3 sequence reads: CASSERGRPETQYF. The CDR3 nucleotides read TGTGCCAGCAGTGAACGGGGGCGCCCCGAGACCCAGTACTTC.

This clonotype has a handful of counts. The rearrangement links TRBV10-3 to TRBJ1-1, with D perhaps matching TRBD1 (5 bases). V shed 0 bases and J shed 0 bases, with 17 bases lying between them. The CDR3 length is 18 residues. CDR1 is ENHRY, CDR2 SYGVKD, per germline. The CDR3 spells CAISESTVGRGMNTEAFF. As DNA, the CDR3 is TGTGCCATCAGTGAGTCAACGGTCGGGAGGGGAATGAACACTGAAGCTTTCTTT.

This clonotype turned up a few times. The germline gene is not matched at one end of the junction; a read error may be the cause. The chain is built from TRBV10-3 and TRBJ2-7; 11 bases agree with TRBD2. CDR3 length: 15 residues. Germline V gives CDR1 ENHRY, CDR2 SYGVKD. The CDR3 DNA reads as TGTGCCATCAGGCCGACTAGCGGGACGGCCTACAAGCAGTACTTC. This translates into CAIRPTSGTAYKQYF.

The chain combines TRBV4-2 with TRBJ2-2, with 8 bases fitting TRBD2. The V and J ends lost 1 base and 5 bases, in that order; junction bases with no gene match: 6. The CDR3 is 16 residues long. Germline loops: CDR1 LGHNA, CDR2 YNFKEQ. As DNA, the CDR3 is TGTGCCAGCAGCCAAGTGGCCGGGAGGGGAACCGGGGAGCTGTTTTTT. Translating gives CASSQVAGRGTGELFF.

The V and J genes are TRBV2 and TRBJ2-3; 7 bases are a match to TRBD2. V dropped 7 bases and J dropped 3; count of bases not matched to a gene: 16. The CDR3 loop spans 17 amino acids. CDR1 is SNHLY and CDR2 is FYNNEI in the germline V gene. In DNA, the CDR3 is TGTGCCAGCATCCCACCCGGAGGCGGGAGCTCAACAGATACGCAGTATTTT. This translates into CASIPPGGGSSTDTQYF.

Turning to this clonotype: The junction shows a germline mismatch at one end, possibly a read error. This rearrangement joins TRBV7-2 to TRBJ1-5; no clear D gene. The CDR3 covers 11 residues. In germline, CDR1 is SGHTA, CDR2 FQGNSA. The CDR3: CANSLVQPQHF. The DNA for the CDR3 is TGTGCCAACAGCTTAGTCCAGCCCCAGCATTTT.

This clonotype was seen a few times. J is TRBJ2-1 and V is TRBV4-1; D not certain. Germline-derived CDR1 and CDR2 are MGHRA and YSYEKL. The CDR3 has 15 residues. Trimming pared 4 bases from V and 0 bases from J, leaving 10 bases between. The CDR3 sequence is CASSPPAYSYNEQFF. The CDR3 nucleotides read TGCGCCAGCAGCCCCCCCGCCTACTCCTACAATGAGCAGTTCTTC.

The chain employs TRBV9 and TRBJ2-4, with TRBD1 matching over 8 bases. V dropped 2 bases and J dropped 10; count of bases not matched to a gene: 14. Germline V gene lookup returns CDR1 SGDLS and CDR2 YYNGEE. CDR3 length: 16 amino acids. This CDR3 reads CASSVAAGTGDTIQYF. The CDR3, as DNA: TGTGCCAGCAGCGTGGCTGCCGGGACAGGAGATACAATTCAGTACTTC.

CDR3 sequence: CASSLLDRPYNEQFF. The CDR3 region has the DNA TGTGCCAGCAGCTTGCTCGACAGACCCTACAATGAGCAGTTCTTC. This chain uses TRBV5-5 with TRBJ2-1; tentative D call: TRBD1 (5 bases). V lost 1 base to trimming and J lost 2 bases, with 10 bases between them. This CDR3 region has 15 residues. Looked up from germline, CDR1 is SGHKS and CDR2 is YYEKEE (reference sequence).

V gene TRBV28 combines with J gene TRBJ2-4; D tentatively fits TRBD1 or TRBD2 (5 bases each). V lost 8 bases and J lost 8, with 13 bases in between. Germline CDR1 MDHEN, CDR2 SYDVKM. The CDR3 has 12 amino acids. The CDR3 coding sequence is TGTGCCAGCGGGGGTTTGAAGGACATTCAGTACTTC. Translating it yields CASGGLKDIQYF.

This chain links TRBV9 with TRBJ1-6; possible D gene TRBD1, 6 bases. Trimming took 2 bases from V and 11 from J, leaving 14 bases between them. The V gene's germline CDR1 is SGDLS and CDR2 YYNGEE. This CDR3 is 14 amino acids long. The CDR3 region is CASSVGHIGAPLHF. The CDR3 DNA reads as TGTGCCAGCAGCGTGGGACATATCGGGGCACCCCTCCACTTT.

This clonotype was recorded at least ten times. The genes are TRBV13 and TRBJ2-7; 10 bases match TRBD1. CDR3 size: 16 residues. Germline CDR1 and CDR2: PRHDT and FYEKMQ (reference sequence). The trim removed 4 bases at V and 3 bases at J, leaving 9 bases unmatched. CDR3 DNA sequence: TGTGCCAGCAGCTCAATAAGACAGGGGGCGGTCTACGAGCAGTACTTC. As protein: CASSSIRQGAVYEQYF.

The CDR3: CASRGSSGEAFF. The CDR3 nucleotides read TGTGCCAGCAGAGGCTCCTCGGGTGAAGCTTTCTTT. The chain is built from TRBV11-3 and TRBJ1-1; D is unresolved. V shed 6 bases and J shed 7 bases, with 12 bases lying between them. The germline CDR1 and CDR2 sequences are SGHNT and YENEEA. CDR3 length equals 12 residues.